Below, 4 T cell receptor beta chains from the same sample are listed, as sequenced in a study of blood T cell repertoires in COVID-19. The method was immunoSEQ multiplex PCR; TCRdb's version includes in-frame clones alone and lacks a portion of them. Counted here are roughly 55,000 clones, 60% to 80% occurring once; the ten biggest clones make up roughly 3.2%. The material sequenced was peripheral blood. The receptors were sampled from a man between 60 and 70 years old with acute or convalescent COVID-19.

The rearrangement joins TRBV30 to TRBJ1-2; 7 bases align to TRBD1. Germline CDR1 reads GTSNPN; CDR2 reads SVGIG (reference sequence). The CDR3 sequence is 15 residues long. The J segment lost 0 bases and the V segment lost 3 bases, leaving 7 bases of the junction unmatched. The CDR3 DNA sequence: TGTGCCTGGAGCCCCCCAGGGACAGCTAACTATGGCTACACCTTC. Its protein is CAWSPPGTANYGYTF.

This chain uses TRBV5-1 with TRBJ1-1; a weak D match, TRBD1 (6 bases). The germline V and J ends were trimmed by 3 bases and 0 bases, with 9 bases remaining between them. Germline V gene lookup returns CDR1 SGHRS and CDR2 YFSETQ. The CDR3 is 14 amino acids. This CDR3 reads CASSSGQLNTEAFF. The CDR3 DNA reads as TGCGCCAGCAGCTCGGGACAACTGAACACTGAAGCTTTCTTT.

The chain has TRBV12-3 or TRBV12-4 and TRBJ1-2; no clear D gene. The CDR3 spans 12 residues. V was pared by 3 bases and J by 2 bases, with 4 bases between. CDR3: CASSFPNYGYTF. For the CDR3, the DNA is TGTGCCAGCAGTTTTCCGAACTATGGCTACACCTTC.

The rearrangement links TRBV5-1 to TRBJ2-5; D may be TRBD1 (5 bases). Trimming removed 0 bases from V and 4 bases from J, with 7 bases in between. The CDR3 is made up of 13 amino acids. Germline CDR1 and CDR2: SGHRS and YFSETQ. CDR3 nucleotide sequence: TGCGCCAGCAGCTTGGCCACAGGAGAGACCCAGTACTTC. Translating gives CASSLATGETQYF.